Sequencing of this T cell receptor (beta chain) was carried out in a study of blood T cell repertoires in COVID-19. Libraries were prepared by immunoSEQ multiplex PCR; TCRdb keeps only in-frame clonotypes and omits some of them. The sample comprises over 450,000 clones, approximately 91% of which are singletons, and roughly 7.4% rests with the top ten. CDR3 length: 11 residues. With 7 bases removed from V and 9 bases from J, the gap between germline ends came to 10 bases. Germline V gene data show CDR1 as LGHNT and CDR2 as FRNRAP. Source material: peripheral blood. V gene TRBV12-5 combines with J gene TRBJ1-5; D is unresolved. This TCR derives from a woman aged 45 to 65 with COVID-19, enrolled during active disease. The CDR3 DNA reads TGTGCTAGTGCCCAGGTGGGGCCCCAGCATTTT. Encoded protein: CASAQVGPQHF.